The 8 T cell receptor beta chains below were found in one sample sequenced in a study of shared clonotypes between healthy human individuals. Sequenced by immunoSEQ multiplex PCR; TCRdb stores in-frame clones only, minus some. The data show roughly 2 million clones, about 95% seen once. Only CD45RO-negative cells positively selected for CCR7 counted as naive CD8 cells, so terminally differentiated effector memory CD45RA+ cells were excluded. Sequencing was performed on naive CD8+ T cells sorted from blood. These TCRs come from a man between 18 and 35 years old in good health.

Concerning this clone itself: At the DNA level, this CDR3 is encoded by other sequences in the same sample as well. The chain recombines TRBV6-5 with TRBJ2-7, with 8 bases that match TRBD1. V shed 0 bases, J shed 1 base, and the junction held 5 bases outside the gene matches. Germline V gene sequence: CDR1 MNHEY, CDR2 SVGAGI. CDR3 length: 16 amino acids. The CDR3 DNA sequence: TGTGCCAGCAGTTACTCGACAGGGGCGGCTTCCTACGAGCAGTACTTC. The encoded protein is CASSYSTGAASYEQYF.

The chain employs TRBV4-2 and TRBJ2-1; 13 bases are a match to TRBD2. This CDR3 is 18 amino acids long. Losses at the gene ends were 3 bases for V and 8 bases for J; bases not matched to a gene: 13. Per germline, CDR1 LGHNA and CDR2 YNFKEQ. The CDR3 coding sequence is TGTGCCAGCAGCCATGTCCCGGGACTAGCGGGAATACAGTATGAGCAGTTCTTC. Translation gives CASSHVPGLAGIQYEQFF.

The chain is built from TRBV13 and TRBJ2-7; 10 bases line up with TRBD1. The germline V gene has CDR1 PRHDT and CDR2 FYEKMQ (reference sequence). The CDR3 is 17 amino acids. V shed 0 bases and J 7 bases; nucleotides not matched to a gene: 12. CDR3 coding DNA: TGTGCCAGCAGCTTAGGCCTAGGGACAGGGGCGGCCTGGGAGCAGTACTTC. It translates to CASSLGLGTGAAWEQYF.

The chain carries TRBV30 and TRBJ2-7, with no clear D. The length of the CDR3 is 12 residues. V lost 8 bases, J lost 0 bases, and 11 bases lay in between. In germline, CDR1 is GTSNPN, CDR2 SVGIG (reference sequence). CDR3 DNA sequence: TGTGCCCGAGACGGGCCCTCCTACGAGCAGTACTTC. It specifies CARDGPSYEQYF.

This clone was counted between two and nine times. J is TRBJ2-7 and V is TRBV19, with 7 bases fitting TRBD2. The CDR3 extends over 14 amino acids. V lost 6 bases, J lost 0 bases, and 5 bases stayed unmatched. Germline V lookup: CDR1 LNHDA, CDR2 SQIVND (reference sequence). Written as DNA, the CDR3 is TGTGCCAGTAGGGAGCGGGACTACTCCTACGAGCAGTACTTC. Amino acids: CASRERDYSYEQYF.

This sequence joins TRBV28 and TRBJ1-2; D call uncertain. CDR3 size: 9 residues. The germline V and J ends were trimmed by 10 bases and 9 bases, with 9 bases remaining between them. Germline CDR1 reads MDHEN; CDR2 reads SYDVKM. CDR3 loop: CAKRRSYTF. The CDR3 DNA sequence: TGTGCCAAGAGAAGGAGCTACACCTTC.

The chain is built from TRBV29-1 and TRBJ2-1; D may be TRBD1 or TRBD2 (6 bases each). V gave up 7 bases and J gave up 12 bases, with 13 bases separating them. CDR3 size: 10 residues. Germline loops: CDR1 SQVTM, CDR2 ANQGSEA. CDR3 amino acids: CSAQKGGQFF. CDR3 bases: TGCAGCGCTCAGAAGGGGGGGCAGTTCTTC.

A word on this clone: Other DNA sequences in this specimen translate into the identical CDR3. The chain has TRBV7-2 and TRBJ2-7; D tentatively fits TRBD1 or TRBD2 (5 bases each). The CDR3 totals 13 residues. CDR1 is SGHTA and CDR2 is FQGNSA in the germline V gene. Trimming took 5 bases from V and 5 from J, leaving 13 bases between them. DNA of the CDR3: TGTGCCAGCAGCACGGGGCGAGGCGACGAGCAGTACTTC. Translated: CASSTGRGDEQYF.